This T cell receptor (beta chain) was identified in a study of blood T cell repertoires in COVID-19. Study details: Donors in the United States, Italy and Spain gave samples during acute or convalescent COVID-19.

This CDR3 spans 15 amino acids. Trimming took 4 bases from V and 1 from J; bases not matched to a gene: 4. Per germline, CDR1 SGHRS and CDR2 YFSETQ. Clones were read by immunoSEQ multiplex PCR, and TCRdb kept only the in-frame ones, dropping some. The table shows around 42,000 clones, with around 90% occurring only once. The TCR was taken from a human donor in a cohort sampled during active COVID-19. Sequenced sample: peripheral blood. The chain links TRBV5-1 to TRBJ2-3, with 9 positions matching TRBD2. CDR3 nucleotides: TGCGCCAGCAGCCGTTGGACTAGCGGCACAGATACGCAGTATTTT. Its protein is CASSRWTSGTDTQYF. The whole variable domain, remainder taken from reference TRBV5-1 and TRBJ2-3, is KAGVTQTPRYLIKTRGQQVTLSCSPISGHRSVSWYQQTPGQGLQFLFEYFSETQRNKGNFPGRFSGRQFSNSRSEMNVSTLELGDSALYLCASSRWTSGTDTQYFGPGTRLTVL.